The clone carrying this TCR beta chain was found many times. The length of the CDR3 is 13 residues. V was clipped by 3 bases and J by 3 bases, with 12 bases between them. The V gene's germline CDR1 is DFQATT and CDR2 SNEGSKA (reference sequence). Library preparation (for TCRbeta) was performed with unique molecular identifiers. TCRdb passed the PCR reads through MiXCR, listing each CDR3 protein once. The sample consists of approximately 88,000 distinct CDR3 sequences, 12% of them appearing once. This entry belongs to a study of T-cell reconstitution after alpha-beta-depleted transplantation in children.

This receptor was obtained from a human donor who donated a stem cell graft to a child with inherited bone marrow failure. This sequence joins TRBV20-1 and TRBJ2-7; D possibly corresponds to TRBD2 (6 bases). Sequencing used PBMCs from the stem cell graft donor, obtained from the stem cell graft. The CDR3 nucleotides are TGCAGTGCTAGTCAGGCGGGATTCTACGAGCAGTACTTC. This translates into CSASQAGFYEQYF.